These 6 T cell receptor beta chains came from one sample sequenced in a study of lymphopenia after photon versus proton radiotherapy. Method: immunoSEQ multiplex PCR; TCRdb's copy keeps in-frame clones and lacks some. In the table there are 45,000 to 65,000 clones, more than 70% of which are singletons. The sample in question was peripheral blood, obtained from a patient treated with photon-based radiotherapy. The receptors shown here come from a man in his fifties with gastric cancer.

The rearrangement links TRBV7-2 to TRBJ2-7; 9 bases line up with TRBD2. This CDR3 has 16 residues. CDR1 SGHTA and CDR2 FQGNSA come from the germline V gene. Trimming took 4 bases from V and 2 from J; bases not matched to a gene: 9. CDR3 nucleotides: TGTGCCAGCAGCTCTTTAGCGGGAGTGCCCGCCTACGAGCAGTACTTC. Translation gives CASSSLAGVPAYEQYF.

The chain couples TRBV7-2 to TRBJ1-1; 8 nucleotides match TRBD1. Germline V gene sequence: CDR1 SGHTA, CDR2 FQGNSA. This CDR3 has 16 residues. J gave up 0 bases and V 7 bases, and 10 bases lay outside the gene matches. The CDR3 spells CASKATGELVNTEAFF. CDR3 nucleotide sequence: TGTGCCAGCAAAGCGACAGGGGAATTGGTGAACACTGAAGCTTTCTTT. The full variable domain, with the rest looked up from reference TRBV7-2 and TRBJ1-1, is GAGVSQSPSNKVTEKGKDVELRCDPISGHTALYWYRQSLGQGLEFLIYFQGNSAPDKSGLPSDRFSAERTGGSVSTLTIQRTQQEDSAVYLCASKATGELVNTEAFFGQGTRLTVV.

This chain links TRBV19 with TRBJ2-5; 9 bases are shared with TRBD1. The germline V gene has CDR1 LNHDA and CDR2 SQIVND (reference sequence). This CDR3 spans 13 amino acids. Trimming at V came to 6 bases and at J to 6 bases, leaving 5 bases not matched to a gene. The CDR3 DNA reads TGTGCCAGTAGCCGACAGGGGGTGAAGACCCAGTACTTC. It is translated as CASSRQGVKTQYF.

This clone was picked up a small number of times. The chain employs TRBV29-1 and TRBJ1-2; D call uncertain. Germline CDR1 reads SQVTM; CDR2 reads ANQGSEA. V shed 4 bases and J shed 8 bases, with 11 bases lying between them. The CDR3 length is 11 residues. This CDR3 is CSVGGGEGYTF. In nucleotides, the CDR3 is TGCAGCGTTGGGGGTGGAGAAGGCTACACCTTC.

The genes are TRBV4-3 and TRBJ1-1; D gene uncertain. This CDR3 is 13 amino acids long. From germline, CDR1 is LGHNA and CDR2 YSLEER. V was cut by 1 base and J by 1 base, with 4 bases left in between. The CDR3 DNA sequence: TGCGCCAGCAGCCAAGGAGGGAACACTGAAGCTTTCTTT. This gives the protein CASSQGGNTEAFF.

The genes are TRBV27 and TRBJ2-5, with D uncertain. The germline V gene encodes CDR1 MNHEY and CDR2 SMNVEV (reference sequence). The CDR3 loop spans 14 amino acids. The V and J ends lost 5 bases and 0 bases respectively, with 10 bases between them. The CDR3 protein is CASSLTEDQETQYF. CDR3 DNA sequence: TGTGCCAGCAGTCTGACGGAAGACCAAGAGACCCAGTACTTC.